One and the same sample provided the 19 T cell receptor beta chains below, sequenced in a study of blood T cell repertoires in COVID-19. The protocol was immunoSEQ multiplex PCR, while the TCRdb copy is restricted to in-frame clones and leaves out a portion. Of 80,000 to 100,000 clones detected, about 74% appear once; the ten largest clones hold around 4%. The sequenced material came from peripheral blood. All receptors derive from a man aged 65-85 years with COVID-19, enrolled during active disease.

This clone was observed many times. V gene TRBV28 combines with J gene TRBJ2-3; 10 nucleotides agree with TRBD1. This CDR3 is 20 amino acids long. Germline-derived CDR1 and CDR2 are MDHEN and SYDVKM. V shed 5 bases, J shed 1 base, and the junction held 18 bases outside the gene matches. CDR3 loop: CASSMRQGAILIPGTDTQYF. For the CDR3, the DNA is TGTGCCAGCAGTATGCGACAGGGGGCGATTCTCATCCCGGGCACAGATACGCAGTATTTT. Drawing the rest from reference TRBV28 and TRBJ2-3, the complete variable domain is DVKVTQSSRYLVKRTGEKVFLECVQDMDHENMFWYRQDPGLGLRLIYFSYDVKMKEKGDIPEGYSVSREKKERFSLILESASTNQTSMYLCASSMRQGAILIPGTDTQYFGPGTRLTVL.

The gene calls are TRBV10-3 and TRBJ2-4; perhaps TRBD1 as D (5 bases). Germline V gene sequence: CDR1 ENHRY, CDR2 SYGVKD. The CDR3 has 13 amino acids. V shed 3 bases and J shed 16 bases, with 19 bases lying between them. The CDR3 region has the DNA TGTGCCATCAGTGAAGGGGATGGACGCGGCACTTACTTC. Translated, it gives CAISEGDGRGTYF.

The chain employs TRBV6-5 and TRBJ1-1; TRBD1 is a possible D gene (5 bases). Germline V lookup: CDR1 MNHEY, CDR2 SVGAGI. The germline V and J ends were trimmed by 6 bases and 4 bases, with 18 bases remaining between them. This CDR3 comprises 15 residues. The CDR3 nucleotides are TGTGCCAGCAGCCCCGGGGGAGGCCAGGGCACTGAAGCTTTCTTT. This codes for CASSPGGGQGTEAFF.

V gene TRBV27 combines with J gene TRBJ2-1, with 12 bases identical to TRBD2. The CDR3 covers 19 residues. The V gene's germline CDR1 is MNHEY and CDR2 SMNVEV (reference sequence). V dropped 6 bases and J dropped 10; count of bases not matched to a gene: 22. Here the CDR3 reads CASSHLGLAGGPAIREQFF. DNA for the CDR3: TGTGCCAGCAGCCACCTAGGGCTAGCGGGAGGGCCCGCCATCCGGGAGCAGTTCTTC.

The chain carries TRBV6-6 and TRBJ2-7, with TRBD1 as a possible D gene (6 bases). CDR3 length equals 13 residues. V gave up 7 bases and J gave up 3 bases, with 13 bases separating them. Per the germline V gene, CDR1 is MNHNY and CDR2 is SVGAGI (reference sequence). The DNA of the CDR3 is TGTGCCAGCAATCAGGACAGATACTACGAGCAGTACTTC. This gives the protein CASNQDRYYEQYF.

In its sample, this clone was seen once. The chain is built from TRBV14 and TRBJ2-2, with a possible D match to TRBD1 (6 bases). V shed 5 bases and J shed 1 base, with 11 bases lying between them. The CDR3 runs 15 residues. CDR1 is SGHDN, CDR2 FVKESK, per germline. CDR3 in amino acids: CASSRAQGNTGELFF. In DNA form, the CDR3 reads TGTGCCAGCAGCAGAGCACAGGGGAACACCGGGGAGCTGTTTTTT. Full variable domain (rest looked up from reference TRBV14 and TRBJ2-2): EAGVTQFPSHSVIEKGQTVTLRCDPISGHDNLYWYRRVMGKEIKFLLHFVKESKQDESGMPNNRFLAERTGGTYSTLKVQPAELEDSGVYFCASSRAQGNTGELFFGEGSRLTVL.

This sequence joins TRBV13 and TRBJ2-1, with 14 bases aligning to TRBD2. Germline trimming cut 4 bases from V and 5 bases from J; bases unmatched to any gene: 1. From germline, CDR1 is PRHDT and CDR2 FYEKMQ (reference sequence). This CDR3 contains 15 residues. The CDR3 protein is CASSSGLAGDNEQFF. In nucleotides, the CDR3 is TGTGCCAGCAGCTCGGGACTAGCGGGGGACAATGAGCAGTTCTTC.

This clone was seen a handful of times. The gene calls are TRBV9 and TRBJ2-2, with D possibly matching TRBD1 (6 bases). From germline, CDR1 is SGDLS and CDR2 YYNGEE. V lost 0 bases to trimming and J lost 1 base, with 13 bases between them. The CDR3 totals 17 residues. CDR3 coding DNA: TGTGCCAGCAGCGTAGCTACAGGGCAGGGGAACACCGGGGAGCTGTTTTTT. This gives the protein CASSVATGQGNTGELFF.

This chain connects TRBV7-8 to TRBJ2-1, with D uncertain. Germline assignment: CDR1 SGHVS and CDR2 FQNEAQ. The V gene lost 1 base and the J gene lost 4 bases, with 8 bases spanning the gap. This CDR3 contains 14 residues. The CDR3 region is CASSLVDTYNEQFF. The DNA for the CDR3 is TGTGCCAGCAGCTTAGTTGACACTTACAATGAGCAGTTCTTC.

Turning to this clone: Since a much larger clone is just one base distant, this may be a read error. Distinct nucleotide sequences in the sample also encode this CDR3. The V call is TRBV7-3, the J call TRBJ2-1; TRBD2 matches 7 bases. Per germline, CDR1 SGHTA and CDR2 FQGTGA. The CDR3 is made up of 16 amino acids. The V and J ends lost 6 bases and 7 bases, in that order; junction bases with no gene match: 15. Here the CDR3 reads CASSPRGGSRGNEQFF. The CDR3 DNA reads TGTGCCAGCAGTCCCCGGGGCGGGAGCCGAGGAAATGAGCAGTTCTTC.

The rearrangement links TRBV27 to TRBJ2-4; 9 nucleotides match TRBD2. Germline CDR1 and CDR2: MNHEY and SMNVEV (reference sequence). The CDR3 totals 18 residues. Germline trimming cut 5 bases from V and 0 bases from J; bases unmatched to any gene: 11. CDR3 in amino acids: CASSPSGRSKLAKNIQYF. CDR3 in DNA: TGTGCCAGCAGTCCGAGCGGGAGGTCTAAACTAGCCAAAAACATTCAGTACTTC.

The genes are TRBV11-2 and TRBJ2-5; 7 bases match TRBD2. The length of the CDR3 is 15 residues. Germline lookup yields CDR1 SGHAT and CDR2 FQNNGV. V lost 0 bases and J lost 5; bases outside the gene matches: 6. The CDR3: CASSLERGMGETQYF. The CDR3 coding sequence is TGTGCCAGCAGCTTAGAGCGGGGGATGGGGGAGACCCAGTACTTC.

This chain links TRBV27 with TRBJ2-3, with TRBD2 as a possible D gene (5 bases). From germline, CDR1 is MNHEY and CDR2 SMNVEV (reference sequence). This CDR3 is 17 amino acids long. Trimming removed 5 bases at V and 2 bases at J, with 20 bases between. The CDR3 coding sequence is TGTGCCAGCAGTCCCCTCCAACTAGAGGGCCTCACAGATACGCAGTATTTT. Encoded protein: CASSPLQLEGLTDTQYF.

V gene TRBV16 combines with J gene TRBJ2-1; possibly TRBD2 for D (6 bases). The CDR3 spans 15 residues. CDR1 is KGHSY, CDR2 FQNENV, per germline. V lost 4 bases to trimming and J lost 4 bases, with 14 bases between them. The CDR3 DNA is TGTGCCAGCAGCCCGGGGGTCCTAACTTACAATGAGCAGTTCTTC. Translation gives CASSPGVLTYNEQFF.

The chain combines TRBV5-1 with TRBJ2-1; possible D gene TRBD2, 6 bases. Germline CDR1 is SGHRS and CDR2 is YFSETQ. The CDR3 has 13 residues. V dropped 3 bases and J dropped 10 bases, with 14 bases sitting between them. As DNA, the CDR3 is TGCGCCAGCAGCTCGATAGGTAGCGGAGAGCAGTTCTTC. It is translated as CASSSIGSGEQFF.

Here the CDR3 DNA reads TGTGCCAGCACCCGGAGCGGGAGTATCCACAATGAGCAGTTCTTC. Encoded protein: CASTRSGSIHNEQFF. The chain links TRBV6-5 to TRBJ2-1; TRBD2 agrees at 8 bases. The length of the CDR3 is 15 residues. Germline assignment: CDR1 MNHEY and CDR2 SVGAGI. The J segment lost 5 bases and the V segment lost 7 bases, leaving 10 bases of the junction unmatched.

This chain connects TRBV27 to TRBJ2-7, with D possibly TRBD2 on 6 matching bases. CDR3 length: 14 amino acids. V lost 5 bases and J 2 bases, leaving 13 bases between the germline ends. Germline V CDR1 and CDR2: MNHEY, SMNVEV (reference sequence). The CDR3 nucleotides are TGTGCCAGCAGTAGAAGCGGGCTAACCTACGAGCAGTACTTC. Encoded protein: CASSRSGLTYEQYF.

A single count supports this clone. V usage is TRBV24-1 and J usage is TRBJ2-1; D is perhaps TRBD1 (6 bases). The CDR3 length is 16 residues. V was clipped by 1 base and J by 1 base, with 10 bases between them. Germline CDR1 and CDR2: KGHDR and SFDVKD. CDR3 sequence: CATSDLRGSSYNEQFF. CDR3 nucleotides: TGTGCCACCAGTGATTTAAGGGGGAGTTCCTACAATGAGCAGTTCTTC.

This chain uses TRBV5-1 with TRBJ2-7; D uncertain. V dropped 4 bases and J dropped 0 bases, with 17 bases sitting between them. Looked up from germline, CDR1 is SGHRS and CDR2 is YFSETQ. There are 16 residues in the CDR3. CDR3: CASSRYSAYYSYEQYF. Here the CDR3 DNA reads TGCGCCAGCAGCAGGTATTCGGCTTACTACTCCTACGAGCAGTACTTC.